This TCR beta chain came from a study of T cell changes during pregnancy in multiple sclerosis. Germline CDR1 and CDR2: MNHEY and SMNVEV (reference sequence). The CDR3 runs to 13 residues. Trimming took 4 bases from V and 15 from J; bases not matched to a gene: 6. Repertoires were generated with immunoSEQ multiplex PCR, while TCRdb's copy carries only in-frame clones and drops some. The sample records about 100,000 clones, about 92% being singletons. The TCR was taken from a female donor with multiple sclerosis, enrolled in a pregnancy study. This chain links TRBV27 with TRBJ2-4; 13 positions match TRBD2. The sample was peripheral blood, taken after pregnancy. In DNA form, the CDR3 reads TGTGCCAGCAGTTCTTCACTAGCGGGAGGGATGTACTTC. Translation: CASSSSLAGGMYF.